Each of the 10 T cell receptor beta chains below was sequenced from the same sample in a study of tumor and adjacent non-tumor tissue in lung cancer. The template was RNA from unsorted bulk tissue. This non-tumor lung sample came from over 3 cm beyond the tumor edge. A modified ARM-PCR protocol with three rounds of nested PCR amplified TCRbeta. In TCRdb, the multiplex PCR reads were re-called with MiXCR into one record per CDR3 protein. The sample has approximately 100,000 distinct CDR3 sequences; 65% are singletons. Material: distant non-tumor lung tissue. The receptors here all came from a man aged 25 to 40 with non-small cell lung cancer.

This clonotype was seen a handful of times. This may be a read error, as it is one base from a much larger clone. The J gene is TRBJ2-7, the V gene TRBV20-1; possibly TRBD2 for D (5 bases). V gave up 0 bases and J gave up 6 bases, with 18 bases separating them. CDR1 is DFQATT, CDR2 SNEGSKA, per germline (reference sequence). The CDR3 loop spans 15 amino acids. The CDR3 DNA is TGCAGTGCTAGAGATATTTATGGGGAGTTCGGCGAGCAGTACTTC. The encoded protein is CSARDIYGEFGEQYF.

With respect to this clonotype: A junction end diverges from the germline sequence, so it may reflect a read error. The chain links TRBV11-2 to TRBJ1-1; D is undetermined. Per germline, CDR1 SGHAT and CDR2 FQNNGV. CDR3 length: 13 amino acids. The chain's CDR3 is CASSLHGMTEAVF. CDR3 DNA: TGTGCCAGCAGCTTACACGGTATGACTGAAGCTGTCTTT.

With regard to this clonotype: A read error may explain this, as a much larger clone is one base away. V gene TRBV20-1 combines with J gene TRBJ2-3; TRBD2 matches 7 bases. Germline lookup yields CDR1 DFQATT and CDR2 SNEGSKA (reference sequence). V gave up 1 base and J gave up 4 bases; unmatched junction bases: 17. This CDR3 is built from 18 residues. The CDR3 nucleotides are TGCAGTGCTAGAGGGGGTGACGGGAGCGGGGCCCCTCCAGATACGCAGTATTTT. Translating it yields CSARGGDGSGAPPDTQYF.

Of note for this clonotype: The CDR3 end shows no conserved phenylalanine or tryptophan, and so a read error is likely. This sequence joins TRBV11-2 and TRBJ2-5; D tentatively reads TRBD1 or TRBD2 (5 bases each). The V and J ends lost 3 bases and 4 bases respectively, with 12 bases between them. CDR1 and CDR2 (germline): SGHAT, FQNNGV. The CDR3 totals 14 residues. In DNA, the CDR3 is TGTGCCAGCAGCTTTGGGAGACAGCCAGAGACCCAGTACCTC. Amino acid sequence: CASSFGRQPETQYL.

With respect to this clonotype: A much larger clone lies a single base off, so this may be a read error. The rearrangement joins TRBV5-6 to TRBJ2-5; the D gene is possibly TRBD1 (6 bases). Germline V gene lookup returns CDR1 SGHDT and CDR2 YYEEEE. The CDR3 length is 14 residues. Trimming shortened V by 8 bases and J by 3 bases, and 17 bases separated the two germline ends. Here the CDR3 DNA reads TGTGCCAGGAGCGCACAGGGTCGGGAAGAGACCCAGTACTTC. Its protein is CARSAQGREETQYF. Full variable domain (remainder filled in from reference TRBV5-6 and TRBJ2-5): DAGVTQSPTHLIKTRGQQVTLRCSPKSGHDTVSWYQQALGQGPQFIFQYYEEEERQRGNFPDRFSGHQFPNYSSELNVNALLLGDSALYLCARSAQGREETQYFGPGTRLLVL.

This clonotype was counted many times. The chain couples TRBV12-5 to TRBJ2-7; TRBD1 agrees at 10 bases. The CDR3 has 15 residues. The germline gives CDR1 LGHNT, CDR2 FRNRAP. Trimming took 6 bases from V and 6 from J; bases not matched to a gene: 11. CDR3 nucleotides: TGTGCTAGTGGACCGCGACAGGGGGCGGTTTCCGAGCAGTACTTC. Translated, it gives CASGPRQGAVSEQYF.

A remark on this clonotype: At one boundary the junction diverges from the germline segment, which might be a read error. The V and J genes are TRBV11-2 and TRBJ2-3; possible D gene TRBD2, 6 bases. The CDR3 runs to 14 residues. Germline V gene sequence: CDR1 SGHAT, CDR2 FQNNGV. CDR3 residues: CTSNLGREADTQYF. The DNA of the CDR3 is TGTACCAGCAACTTAGGCAGGGAGGCAGATACGCAGTATTTT.

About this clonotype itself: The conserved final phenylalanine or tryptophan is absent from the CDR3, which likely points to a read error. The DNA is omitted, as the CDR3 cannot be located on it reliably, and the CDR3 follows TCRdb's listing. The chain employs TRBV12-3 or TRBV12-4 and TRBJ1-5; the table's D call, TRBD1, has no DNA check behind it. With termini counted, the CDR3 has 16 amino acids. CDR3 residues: CASSLDGTGINQPHHS.

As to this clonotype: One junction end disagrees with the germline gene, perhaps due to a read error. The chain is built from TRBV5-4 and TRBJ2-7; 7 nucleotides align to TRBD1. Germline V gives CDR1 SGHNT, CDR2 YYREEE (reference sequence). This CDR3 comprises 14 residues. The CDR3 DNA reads TGTGCTAGCAGCATGGCCGGGACAGACTACGAGCAGTATTTC. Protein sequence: CASSMAGTDYEQYF.

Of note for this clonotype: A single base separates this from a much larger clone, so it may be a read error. CDR3: CAISPKTGNTEAFF. For the CDR3, the DNA is TGTGCCATCAGTCCCAAGACCGGGAACACTGAAGCTTTCTTT. This chain links TRBV10-3 with TRBJ1-1, with D hard to call. The V gene lost 5 bases and the J gene lost 1 base, with 11 bases spanning the gap. The CDR3 is made up of 14 amino acids. CDR1 and CDR2 (germline): ENHRY, SYGVKD.